This T cell receptor (beta chain) was sequenced during a study of blood T cell repertoires in COVID-19. Study-level background: Samples of COVID-19 (acute and convalescent) were obtained from the United States, Italy and Spain. T cells, B-cell-depleted T cells, or PBMCs provided the cDNA or gDNA that served as material.

This clone was counted a single time. Per the study methods: Reference gene primer amplification in the assay estimated nucleated cell counts. Sequenced by immunoSEQ multiplex PCR; TCRdb stores in-frame clones only, minus some. V and J calls and clone size are copied from that table; D and trimming were computed from the DNA. The table includes 200,000 to 300,000 clones, about 83% detected once. CDR1 is SGHVS, CDR2 FQNEAQ, per germline. The V and J ends lost 4 bases and 7 bases, in that order; junction bases with no gene match: 9. The CDR3 sequence is 17 residues long. Material for sequencing was peripheral blood. This chain links TRBV7-8 with TRBJ1-6; 11 nucleotides match TRBD1. The receptor was isolated from a woman aged 35 to 49 who had recovered from COVID-19. CDR3 loop: CASSWGDRGFGNSPLHF. As DNA, the CDR3 is TGTGCCAGCAGCTGGGGGGACAGGGGGTTTGGAAATTCACCCCTCCACTTT.